These 3 T cell receptor beta chains came from one sample sequenced in a study of T-cell memory formation after mild COVID-19. TCRdb processed the 5' RACE reads anew with MiXCR; each CDR3 protein has one entry. The sample yields around 200,000 distinct CDR3 sequences, roughly a fifth seen once. Sequenced: PBMCs or a T cell subset sorted from them (not recorded which). The receptor set was obtained from an adult woman who had mild COVID-19 (a few samples of this study predate the infection). Cell type and time point are not known.

This clonotype was counted only a few times. The chain employs TRBV7-6 and TRBJ1-2, with D possibly TRBD1 on 6 matching bases. V shed 4 bases and J shed 2 bases, with 17 bases lying between them. The germline gives CDR1 SGHVS, CDR2 FNYEAQ. This CDR3 comprises 16 residues. CDR3 coding DNA: TGTGCCAGCAGCTCATCGACAGGACCCCTAAACTATGGCTACACCTTC. Its translation is CASSSSTGPLNYGYTF.

This sequence joins TRBV29-1 and TRBJ2-7; 8 nucleotides align to TRBD1. With 3 bases clipped from V and 2 bases from J, the junction kept 6 bases outside the gene matches. This CDR3 region has 14 residues. Per germline, CDR1 SQVTM and CDR2 ANQGSEA. The CDR3 coding sequence is TGCAGCGTTGAGGTTGGGACAGGCACCTACGAGCAGTACTTC. This sequence encodes CSVEVGTGTYEQYF.

This chain connects TRBV7-6 to TRBJ1-2, with 7 bases aligning to TRBD1. The J segment lost 3 bases and the V segment lost 5 bases, leaving 9 bases of the junction unmatched. Germline V gene lookup returns CDR1 SGHVS and CDR2 FNYEAQ. The CDR3 totals 15 residues. Written as DNA, the CDR3 is TGTGCCAGCAGCCCGACCGGTGGGACAGACTATGGCTACACCTTC. Its translation is CASSPTGGTDYGYTF. The variable domain in full, completed from reference TRBV7-6 and TRBJ1-2, reads GAGVSQSPRYKVTKRGQDVALRCDPISGHVSLYWYRQALGQGPEFLTYFNYEAQQDKSGLPNDRFSAERPEGSISTLTIQRTEQRDSAMYRCASSPTGGTDYGYTFGSGTRLTVV.